The 26 T cell receptor beta chains given below trace back to one sample, sequenced in a study of Ad26.COV2.S vaccination and SARS-CoV-2 variants. Described treatment: some 19 received Ad26.COV2.S at low or high dose, single or two shots; roughly five received placebo; per-sample allocation not given. Sampling took place 63 days after the first vaccine or placebo injection. Sequencing was performed with immunoSEQ multiplex PCR; in TCRdb, only in-frame clones are kept and a portion is missing. The sample holds 300,000 to 400,000 clones; more than 75% are singletons and the top ten take around 3.6%. Here the sequenced sample was peripheral blood, taken in a trial of Ad26.COV2.S vaccine versus placebo. These receptors originate from a person between 18 and 65 years old who received the Ad26.COV2.S COVID-19 vaccine or a placebo.

V and J are TRBV6-1 and TRBJ1-2; D remains unclear. This CDR3 region has 11 residues. Germline V CDR1 and CDR2: MNHNS, SASEGT. Trimming took off 2 bases at V and 6 bases at J, with 4 bases between the two ends. The CDR3 region is CASSEMDGYTF. The DNA for the CDR3 is TGTGCCAGCAGTGAAATGGATGGCTACACCTTC.

This clone came up once. The V call is TRBV6-1, the J call TRBJ1-1; possibly TRBD1 for D (6 bases). The V and J ends lost 2 bases and 2 bases respectively, with 12 bases between them. CDR1 is MNHNS and CDR2 is SASEGT in the germline V gene. There are 15 residues in the CDR3. The CDR3 DNA reads TGTGCCAGCAGTGAAAAGGTCAGGGGAAACACTGAAGCTTTCTTT. It specifies CASSEKVRGNTEAFF.

In this sample, this clone turned up once. This chain uses TRBV27 with TRBJ2-7; 7 bases map to TRBD2. J gave up 3 bases and V 3 bases, and 5 bases lay outside the gene matches. The CDR3 totals 14 residues. Germline lookup yields CDR1 MNHEY and CDR2 SMNVEV (reference sequence). The chain's CDR3 is CASSLGGDFYEQYF. Here the CDR3 DNA reads TGTGCCAGCAGTTTGGGGGGGGATTTCTACGAGCAGTACTTC.

This chain links TRBV28 with TRBJ1-2; D is perhaps TRBD1 (5 bases). With 3 bases removed from V and 3 bases from J, the gap between germline ends came to 17 bases. This CDR3 contains 16 residues. The germline V gene encodes CDR1 MDHEN and CDR2 SYDVKM. The CDR3 DNA reads TGTGCCAGCAGTTTCGCCTTGGGGCAAAACCACTATGGCTACACCTTC. Amino acids: CASSFALGQNHYGYTF.

The V and J genes are TRBV30 and TRBJ1-4; 9 nucleotides agree with TRBD1. Trimming took 5 bases from V and 3 from J; bases not matched to a gene: 4. Germline-derived CDR1 and CDR2 are GTSNPN and SVGIG (reference sequence). This CDR3 has 14 amino acids. Here the CDR3 DNA reads TGTGCCTGGGGACAGGGGTTGGCTAATGAAAAACTGTTTTTT. As protein: CAWGQGLANEKLFF. Combining the CDR3 with reference TRBV30 and TRBJ1-4 gives the whole variable domain SQTIHQWPATLVQPVGSPLSLECTVEGTSNPNLYWYRQAAGRGLQLLFYSVGIGQISSEVPQNLSASRPQDRQFILSSKKLLLSDSGFYLCAWGQGLANEKLFFGSGTQLSVL.

The chain uses TRBV7-3 and TRBJ1-1; D gene unclear. This CDR3 contains 13 residues. CDR1 is SGHTA and CDR2 is FQGTGA in the germline V gene. Trimming stripped 3 bases from V and 5 bases from J, with 10 bases between. As DNA, the CDR3 is TGTGCCAGCAGCTTTAGCCTTGGGACTGAAGCTTTCTTT. It codes for CASSFSLGTEAFF.

The V gene is TRBV18, the J gene TRBJ1-1, with 7 bases identical to TRBD1. The germline V gene encodes CDR1 KGHSH and CDR2 LQKENI. The CDR3 is 13 amino acids. Losses at the gene ends were 6 bases for V and 5 bases for J; bases not matched to a gene: 6. DNA for the CDR3: TGTGCCAGCTCGTCACAGGGGAGGACTGAAGCTTTCTTT. Protein sequence: CASSSQGRTEAFF.

The rearrangement joins TRBV15 to TRBJ1-6; 8 nucleotides align to TRBD1. Germline V gene data show CDR1 as LNHNV and CDR2 as YYDKDF (reference sequence). The CDR3 runs 15 residues. J lost 10 bases, V lost 1 base, and 6 bases had no gene match. CDR3 DNA sequence: TGTGCCACCAGCAGAGGGGCAGGGGGCGGATCACCCCTCCACTTT. This translates into CATSRGAGGGSPLHF.

The chain employs TRBV6-1 and TRBJ2-3; the D gene could be TRBD1 or TRBD2 (6 bases each). Germline V gene lookup returns CDR1 MNHNS and CDR2 SASEGT. This CDR3 contains 14 residues. The V end was cut by 3 bases, the J end by 6 bases, with 13 bases between. DNA for the CDR3: TGTGCCAGCAGTGATACCTCGGGGGCGGATACGCAGTATTTT. Translation gives CASSDTSGADTQYF.

The rearrangement links TRBV10-3 to TRBJ2-7; TRBD1 is a possible D gene (8 bases). The V end was cut by 5 bases, the J end by 2 bases, with 16 bases between. The length of the CDR3 is 15 residues. Germline CDR1 reads ENHRY; CDR2 reads SYGVKD. DNA of the CDR3: TGTGCCATCAGTCTTGGACAGGGAGGGACCTACGAGCAGTACTTC. It yields the protein CAISLGQGGTYEQYF.

Regarding this clone: Other DNA sequences in this specimen translate into the identical CDR3. This chain connects TRBV9 to TRBJ1-3, with a possible D match to TRBD1 (5 bases). This CDR3 contains 15 residues. V gave up 0 bases and J gave up 0 bases, with 7 bases separating them. The germline CDR1 and CDR2 sequences are SGDLS and YYNGEE. The CDR3 DNA is TGTGCCAGCAGCGTAGGGGGGAGCTCTGGAAACACCATATATTTT. Its protein is CASSVGGSSGNTIYF.

The CDR3 nucleotides read TGTGCCAGCATCGGGACAGGGACCTATGGCTACACCTTC. It codes for CASIGTGTYGYTF. The rearrangement joins TRBV9 to TRBJ1-2, with TRBD1 identical over 9 bases. The CDR3 covers 13 residues. CDR1 is SGDLS, CDR2 YYNGEE, per germline. With 6 bases clipped from V and 4 bases from J, the junction kept 4 bases outside the gene matches.

The chain recombines TRBV9 with TRBJ1-1; 9 positions agree with TRBD1. CDR3 size: 16 residues. V lost 4 bases, J lost 3 bases, and 10 bases stayed unmatched. Germline CDR1 reads SGDLS; CDR2 reads YYNGEE. The CDR3 DNA is TGTGCCAGCAGCCCCCGGAGGGACAGGGTTGACACTGAAGCTTTCTTT. Translated, it gives CASSPRRDRVDTEAFF.

This chain connects TRBV14 to TRBJ2-7; D may be TRBD2 (5 bases). Trimming removed 3 bases at V and 3 bases at J, with 15 bases between. Per germline, CDR1 SGHDN and CDR2 FVKESK. The CDR3 is made up of 15 amino acids. CDR3 DNA: TGTGCCAGCAGCCAGAAGTCTAGCTGGGACTACGAGCAGTACTTC. Protein product: CASSQKSSWDYEQYF.

The chain combines TRBV24-1 with TRBJ2-1; 9 nucleotides agree with TRBD2. J lost 3 bases, V lost 1 base, and 9 bases had no gene match. This CDR3 spans 18 amino acids. Germline V lookup: CDR1 KGHDR, CDR2 SFDVKD. CDR3: CATSDFPTSGLLYNEQFF. The CDR3 region has the DNA TGTGCCACCAGTGATTTTCCCACTAGCGGGTTACTCTACAATGAGCAGTTCTTC.

The V and J genes are TRBV18 and TRBJ2-7; 7 nucleotides match TRBD1. The germline CDR1 and CDR2 sequences are KGHSH and LQKENI. Germline trimming cut 6 bases from V and 1 base from J; bases unmatched to any gene: 9. The CDR3 is made up of 15 amino acids. The DNA of the CDR3 is TGTGCCAGCTCGTCCCTACAGGGGAATTCCTACGAGCAGTACTTC. This codes for CASSSLQGNSYEQYF.

V usage is TRBV11-1 and J usage is TRBJ2-7; unclear D gene. From germline, CDR1 is SGHAT and CDR2 FQDESV (reference sequence). Trimming took off 1 base at V and 4 bases at J, with 11 bases between the two ends. The CDR3 extends over 14 amino acids. The DNA of the CDR3 is TGTGCCAGCAGCTTAGTAGGATATGATTACGAGCAGTACTTC. This codes for CASSLVGYDYEQYF.

The chain couples TRBV2 to TRBJ1-6; the match to TRBD1 covers 7 bases. In germline, CDR1 is SNHLY, CDR2 FYNNEI. The CDR3 is made up of 12 amino acids. Trimming at V came to 5 bases and at J to 10 bases, leaving 2 bases not matched to a gene. The CDR3 DNA is TGTGCCAGCAGTTACAGGGGATCACCCCTCCACTTT. Its protein product is CASSYRGSPLHF.

This chain connects TRBV5-5 to TRBJ1-5; TRBD1 might be the D (5 bases). CDR1 is SGHKS and CDR2 is YYEKEE in the germline V gene (reference sequence). Trimming cost V 3 bases and J 1 base, with 8 bases left between them. This CDR3 has 14 residues. CDR3 nucleotide sequence: TGTGCCAGCAGCTCAGCAGGGAGCAATCAGCCCCAGCATTTT. Protein product: CASSSAGSNQPQHF.

J is TRBJ2-7 and V is TRBV3-1 (or the pseudogene TRBV3-2); 7 bases match TRBD1. The length of the CDR3 is 12 residues. V shed 5 bases and J 6 bases; nucleotides not matched to a gene: 4. Per germline, CDR1 LGHDT and CDR2 YNNKEL (reference sequence). The CDR3 loop reads CASSDPGGEQYF. The CDR3 DNA reads as TGTGCCAGCAGCGACCCAGGGGGCGAGCAGTACTTC.

In its sample, this clone was seen once. The chain employs TRBV5-1 and TRBJ1-4; D ambiguous. Germline V gene sequence: CDR1 SGHRS, CDR2 YFSETQ. The CDR3 is made up of 15 amino acids. The V end lost 1 base, the J end lost 5 bases, and 12 bases lay between the germline ends. The CDR3 sequence: CASSLSDGLNEKLFF. In DNA, the CDR3 is TGCGCCAGCAGCTTGTCCGACGGCTTGAATGAAAAACTGTTTTTT.

The chain uses TRBV4-2 and TRBJ2-3; 9 nucleotides agree with TRBD2. The V and J ends lost 1 base and 4 bases, in that order; junction bases with no gene match: 6. This CDR3 region has 16 residues. Per germline, CDR1 LGHNA and CDR2 YNFKEQ. The CDR3 spells CASSQALAGIPDTQYF. The DNA for the CDR3 is TGTGCCAGCAGCCAAGCCCTAGCGGGGATTCCAGATACGCAGTATTTT.

The V gene is TRBV13, the J gene TRBJ2-1; D perhaps matches TRBD1 (5 bases). The V and J ends lost 3 bases and 8 bases respectively, with 5 bases between them. Germline V lookup: CDR1 PRHDT, CDR2 FYEKMQ (reference sequence). The CDR3 is 11 residues long. The CDR3 sequence: CASSLGHEQFF. DNA of the CDR3: TGTGCCAGCAGCTTGGGGCATGAGCAGTTCTTC.

The chain recombines TRBV5-1 with TRBJ2-1; TRBD2 aligns across 7 bases. There are 13 residues in the CDR3. V shed 3 bases, J shed 5 bases, and the junction held 2 bases outside the gene matches. CDR1 and CDR2 (germline): SGHRS, YFSETQ. CDR3 in DNA: TGCGCCAGCAGCTCCGGGACTAACAATGAGCAGTTCTTC. It codes for CASSSGTNNEQFF.

The chain uses TRBV27 and TRBJ1-6; 8 nucleotides agree with TRBD1. The CDR3 contains 14 residues. Germline V CDR1 and CDR2: MNHEY, SMNVEV (reference sequence). After removal of 6 bases from V and 8 bases from J, the junction contained 6 bases not matched to a gene. CDR3 sequence: CASRRQGPYSPLHF. Written as DNA, the CDR3 is TGTGCCAGCAGAAGACAGGGGCCTTATTCACCCCTCCACTTT.

This clone was counted between two and nine times. The chain has TRBV2 and TRBJ2-7; tentative D call: TRBD2 (6 bases). This CDR3 has 13 amino acids. The V end was cut by 5 bases, the J end by 3 bases, with 11 bases between. Germline CDR1 reads SNHLY; CDR2 reads FYNNEI. CDR3 bases: TGTGCCAGCAGTAGAGGGACTTACTACGAGCAGTACTTC. This encodes CASSRGTYYEQYF.